This T cell receptor (beta chain) comes out of a study of cytomegalovirus exposure and HLA in healthy donors. The length of the CDR3 is 14 residues. PCR amplification relied on 60 Vbeta primers (plus 13 Jbeta primers). Profiling relied on immunoSEQ multiplex PCR, and the TCRdb table lists in-frame clones only, not all of them. The sample has more than 140,000 clones, roughly 74% seen once. Sample: PBMCs. The TCR comes from a man aged 35-49 years in good health and CMV-seronegative. The chain uses TRBV1 and TRBJ2-5; TRBD2 is taken as the D call from the table, unchecked against the DNA. TRBV1 is designated a pseudogene. The CDR3 sequence: CTSSQETGIETQYF. The CDR3 DNA reads as TGCACCAGCAGCCAAGAGACGGGAATAGAGACCCAGTACTTC.